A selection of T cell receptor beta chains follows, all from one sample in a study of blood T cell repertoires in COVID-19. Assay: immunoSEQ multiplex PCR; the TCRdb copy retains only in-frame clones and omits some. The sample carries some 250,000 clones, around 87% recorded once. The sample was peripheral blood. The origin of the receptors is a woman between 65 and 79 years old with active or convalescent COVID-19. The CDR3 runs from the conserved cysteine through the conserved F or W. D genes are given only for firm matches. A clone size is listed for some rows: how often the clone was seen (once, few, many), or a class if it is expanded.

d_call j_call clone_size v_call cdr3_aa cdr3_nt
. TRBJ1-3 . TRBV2 CASSVGRGSSGNTIYF TGTGCCAGCAGTGTTGGTAGGGGTTCCTCTGGAAACACCATATATTTT
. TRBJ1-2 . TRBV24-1 CATSDPPQAYGYTF TGTGCCACCAGTGACCCACCCCAGGCCTATGGCTACACCTTC
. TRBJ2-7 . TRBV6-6 CASSSKRAGDHEQYF TGTGCCAGCAGTTCCAAGAGGGCAGGGGATCACGAGCAGTACTTC
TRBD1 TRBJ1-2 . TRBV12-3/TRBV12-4 CASSFQNTGVDTF TGTGCCAGCAGTTTTCAGAACACAGGGGTCGACACCTTC
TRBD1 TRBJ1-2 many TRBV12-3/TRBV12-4 CASTRTGHSYTF TGTGCCAGCACCCGGACAGGGCATAGCTACACCTTC
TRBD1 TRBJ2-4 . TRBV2 CASSEWKGTEDIQYF TGTGCCAGCAGTGAATGGAAGGGGACAGAGGACATTCAGTACTTC
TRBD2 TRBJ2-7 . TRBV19 CASSIGLLAGGYEQYF TGTGCCAGTAGTATAGGCCTACTAGCGGGGGGCTACGAGCAGTACTTC
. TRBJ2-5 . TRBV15 CATATGGHSGETQYF TGTGCCACGGCAACTGGGGGACACTCGGGGGAGACCCAGTACTTC
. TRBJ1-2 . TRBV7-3 CASSPQPGGGYGYTF TGTGCCAGCAGCCCCCAACCGGGGGGAGGCTATGGCTACACCTTC
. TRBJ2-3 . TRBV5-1 CASSHPEASDTQYF TGCGCCAGCAGCCACCCCGAGGCCTCAGATACGCAGTATTTT
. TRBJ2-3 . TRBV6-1 CASSLRPARDTQYF TGTGCCAGCAGTCTGCGGCCCGCACGAGATACGCAGTATTTT
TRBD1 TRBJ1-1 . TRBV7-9 CASSYRGNTEAFF TGTGCCAGCAGCTACAGGGGAAACACTGAAGCTTTCTTT
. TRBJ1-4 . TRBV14 CASSQGRSTVKKLFF TGTGCCAGCAGCCAAGGTCGGTCGACAGTCAAAAAACTGTTTTTT
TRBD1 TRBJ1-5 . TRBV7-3 CASSLNPGTVNQPQHF TGTGCCAGCAGCTTAAATCCCGGGACAGTCAATCAGCCCCAGCATTTT
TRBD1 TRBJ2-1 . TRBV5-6 CASSHWGGQGSWQFF TGTGCCAGCAGCCACTGGGGGGGACAGGGAAGTTGGCAGTTCTTC
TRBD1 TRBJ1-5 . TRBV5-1 CASSFEGQGTQPQHF TGCGCCAGCAGCTTCGAAGGACAGGGTACACAGCCCCAGCATTTT
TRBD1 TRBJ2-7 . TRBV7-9 CASSLAWGQGGYEQYF TGTGCCAGCAGCTTAGCGTGGGGACAGGGGGGCTACGAGCAGTACTTC
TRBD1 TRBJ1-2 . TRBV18 CASSPRTGEGYTF TGTGCCAGCTCACCTAGGACAGGGGAGGGCTACACCTTC
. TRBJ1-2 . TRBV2 CASRGGFWDYGYTF TGTGCCAGCAGGGGGGGATTCTGGGACTATGGCTACACCTTC
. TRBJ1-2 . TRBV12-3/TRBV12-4 CASSSRGGYGYTF TGTGCCAGCAGTTCACGGGGAGGCTATGGCTACACCTTC
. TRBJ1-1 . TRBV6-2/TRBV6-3 CASSYSEGVAAFF TGTGCCAGCAGTTACTCCGAGGGAGTCGCAGCTTTCTTT
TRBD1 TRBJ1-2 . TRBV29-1 CSVDMRGTGVYSNYGYTF TGCAGCGTTGACATGCGCGGGACAGGGGTTTACTCTAACTATGGCTACACCTTC
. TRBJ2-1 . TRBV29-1 CSDWGVSYNEQFF TGCAGCGATTGGGGGGTATCCTACAATGAGCAGTTCTTC
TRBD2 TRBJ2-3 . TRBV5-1 CASRARTSGTDTQYF TGCGCCAGCAGAGCCCGGACTAGCGGGACAGATACGCAGTATTTT
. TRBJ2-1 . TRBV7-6 CASSLSSRSSYNEQFF TGTGCCAGCAGCTTATCGTCGCGGAGCTCCTACAATGAGCAGTTCTTC
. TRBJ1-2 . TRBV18 CASSPGGSENTF TGTGCCAGCTCACCAGGAGGGTCCGAGAACACCTTC
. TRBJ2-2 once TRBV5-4 CASRPDSLNTGELFF TGTGCCAGCAGGCCCGACAGTCTGAACACCGGGGAGCTGTTTTTT
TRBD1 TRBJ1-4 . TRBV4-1 CASSQGGQLQEKLFF TGCGCCAGCAGCCAAGGGGGACAGTTGCAGGAAAAACTGTTTTTT
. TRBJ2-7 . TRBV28 CASSSLNNYEQYF TGTGCCAGCAGTTCCCTCAACAACTACGAGCAGTACTTC
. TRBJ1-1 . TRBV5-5 CASSLIRGLEAFF TGTGCCAGCAGCTTGATTAGAGGTCTAGAAGCTTTCTTT
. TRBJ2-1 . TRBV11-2 CASSFYTGRFYNEQFF TGTGCCAGCAGCTTCTATACGGGAAGGTTCTACAATGAGCAGTTCTTC
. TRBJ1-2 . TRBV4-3 CASSQEPESLFYTF TGCGCCAGCAGCCAAGAGCCGGAGTCGTTATTTTACACCTTC
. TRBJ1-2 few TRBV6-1 CASSAGEGSNPNYGYTF TGTGCCAGCAGTGCCGGGGAGGGCTCAAACCCTAACTATGGCTACACCTTC
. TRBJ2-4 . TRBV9 CASSASPGTAGDIQYF TGTGCCAGCAGCGCATCACCCGGGACAGCGGGGGACATTCAGTACTTC
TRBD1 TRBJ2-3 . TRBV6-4 CASSETGLRDTQYF TGTGCCAGCAGTGAGACAGGGTTACGCGATACGCAGTATTTT
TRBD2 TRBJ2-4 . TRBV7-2 CASSLKMSGGPGNIQYF TGTGCCAGCAGCTTGAAGATGTCGGGGGGGCCGGGAAACATTCAGTACTTC
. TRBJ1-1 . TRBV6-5 CASGGNTEAFF TGTGCCAGCGGCGGGAACACTGAAGCTTTCTTT
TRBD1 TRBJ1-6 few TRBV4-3 CASSLFRGQGNSPLHF TGCGCCAGCAGCCTTTTCCGAGGACAGGGGAATTCACCCCTCCACTTT
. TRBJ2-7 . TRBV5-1 CASTRTTGEQYF TGCGCCTCAACAAGGACTACGGGCGAGCAGTACTTC
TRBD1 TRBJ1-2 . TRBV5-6 CASSWTGGYGYTF TGTGCCAGCAGCTGGACAGGGGGATATGGCTACACCTTC
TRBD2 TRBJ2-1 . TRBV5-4 CASSSISGGIYNEQFF TGTGCCAGCAGCTCAATTAGCGGGGGGATCTACAATGAGCAGTTCTTC
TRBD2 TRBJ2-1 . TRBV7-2 CASRLAGGSYNEQFF TGTGCCAGCAGGCTAGCGGGGGGTTCCTACAATGAGCAGTTCTTC
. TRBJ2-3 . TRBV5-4 CASSLAASSTDTQYF TGTGCCAGCAGCTTGGCCGCTAGTAGCACAGATACGCAGTATTTT
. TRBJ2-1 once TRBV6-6 CASSYRPQGTYNEQFF TGTGCCAGCAGTTACCGCCCACAGGGCACCTACAATGAGCAGTTCTTC
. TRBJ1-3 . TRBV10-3 CAITQAGNSGNTIYF TGTGCCATCACTCAAGCAGGGAACTCTGGAAACACCATATATTTT